The T cell receptor beta chain under discussion was sequenced for a study of pediatric ulcerative colitis. Control subjects, colonoscoped for suspected IBD, had macroscopically and histologically normal endoscopy. This clone was counted only a few times. This CDR3 has 14 amino acids. Germline V lookup: CDR1 SGHNT, CDR2 YYREEE (reference sequence). Trimming took 4 bases from V and 3 from J, leaving 11 bases between them. The assay was run at survey level. Each sample received Survey-level depth of up to 500,000 reads. The data were produced by immunoSEQ multiplex PCR, yet TCRdb's version contains in-frame clones alone and is incomplete. Of thousands of clones listed, roughly 86% are singletons.

This receptor was taken from a girl aged 5-17 years who was a control in a study of pediatric ulcerative colitis. The rearrangement uses TRBV5-4 and TRBJ2-1; D may be TRBD2 (6 bases). Sequencing input: blood. The CDR3 DNA is TGTGCCAGCAGCGCGGGGACTTTCTACAATGAGCAGTTCTTC. As protein: CASSAGTFYNEQFF.